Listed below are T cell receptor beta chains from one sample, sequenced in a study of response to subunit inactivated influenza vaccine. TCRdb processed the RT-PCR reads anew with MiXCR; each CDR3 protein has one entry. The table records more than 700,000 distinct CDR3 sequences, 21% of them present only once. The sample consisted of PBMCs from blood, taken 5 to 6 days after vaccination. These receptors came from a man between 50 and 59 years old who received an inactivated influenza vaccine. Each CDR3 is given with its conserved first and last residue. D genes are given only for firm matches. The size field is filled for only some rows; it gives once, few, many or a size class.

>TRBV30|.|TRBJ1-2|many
CAWRAGGYGYTF
TGTGCCTGGAGGGCCGGTGGCTATGGCTACACCTTC
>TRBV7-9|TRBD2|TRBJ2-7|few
CASLPGLAGEGYEQYF
TGTGCCAGCTTGCCCGGACTAGCGGGAGAAGGGTACGAGCAGTACTTC
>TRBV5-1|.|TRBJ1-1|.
CASSLGDRVGYTEAFF
TGCGCCAGCAGCTTGGGGGACCGGGTAGGCTACACTGAAGCTTTCTTT
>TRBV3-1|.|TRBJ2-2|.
CASSQDIRGMAGELFF
TGTGCCAGCAGCCAAGATATACGGGGTATGGCCGGGGAGCTGTTTTTT
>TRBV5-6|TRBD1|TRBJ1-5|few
CASTSGMGQGNQPQHF
TGTGCCAGCACTTCGGGAATGGGACAGGGGAATCAGCCCCAGCATTTT
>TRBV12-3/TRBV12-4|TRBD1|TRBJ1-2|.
CASGTGAGYTF
TGTGCCAGCGGGACAGGGGCTGGCTACACCTTC
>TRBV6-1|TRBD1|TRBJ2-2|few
CASSWGTGRSGELFF
TGTGCCAGCTCCTGGGGGACAGGGAGATCCGGGGAGCTGTTTTTT
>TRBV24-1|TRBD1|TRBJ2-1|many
CATSIPGQGSNEQFF
TGTGCCACCAGCATACCGGGACAGGGTTCCAATGAGCAGTTCTTC
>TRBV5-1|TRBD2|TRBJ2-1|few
CASSLGEASGNNEQFF
TGCGCCAGCAGCTTGGGTGAGGCTAGCGGTAACAATGAGCAGTTCTTC
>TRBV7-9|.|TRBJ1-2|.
CASSLDGVGYGYTF
TGTGCCAGCAGCTTAGACGGGGTAGGCTATGGCTACACCTTC
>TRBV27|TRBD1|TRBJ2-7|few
CASSLGQGLYEQYF
TGTGCCAGCAGTTTGGGACAGGGCCTGTACGAGCAGTACTTC
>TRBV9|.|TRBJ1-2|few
CASSPAPGQGSYGYTF
TGTGCCAGCAGCCCCGCTCCGGGTCAGGGCAGCTATGGCTACACCTTC
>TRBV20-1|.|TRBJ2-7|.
CSARAPLPYEQYF
TGCAGTGCTAGAGCCCCCTTACCCTACGAGCAGTACTTC
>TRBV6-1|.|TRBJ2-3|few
CASSGGDPSTDTQYF
TGTGCCAGCAGTGGAGGGGACCCTAGCACAGATACGCAGTATTTT
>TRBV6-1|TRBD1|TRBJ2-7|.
CASSPPTGTGWSEQYF
TGTGCCAGCAGTCCACCCACCGGGACAGGGTGGAGCGAGCAGTACTTC
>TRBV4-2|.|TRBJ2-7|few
CASSSREGTYEQYF
TGTGCCAGCAGCTCTCGTGAAGGGACGTACGAGCAGTACTTC
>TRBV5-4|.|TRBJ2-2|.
CASSGGVTGELFF
TGTGCCAGCAGTGGAGGGGTCACCGGGGAGCTGTTTTTT
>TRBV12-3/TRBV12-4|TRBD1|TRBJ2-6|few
CASSPRQGAHVLTF
TGTGCCAGCAGTCCCAGACAGGGGGCTCACGTCCTGACTTTC
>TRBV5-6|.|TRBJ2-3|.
CASSLGRAYTDTQYF
TGTGCCAGCAGCTTGGGCAGGGCCTATACAGATACGCAGTATTTT
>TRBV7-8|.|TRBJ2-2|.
CASTPGNTGELFF
TGTGCCAGCACTCCAGGGAACACCGGGGAGCTGTTTTTT
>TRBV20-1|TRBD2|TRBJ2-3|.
CSAPHLAGPITYTDTQYF
TGCAGTGCCCCCCACTTAGCGGGACCGATAACCTACACAGATACGCAGTATTTT
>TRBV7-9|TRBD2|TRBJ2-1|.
CASSIRGLAGLEQFF
TGTGCCAGCAGCATAAGGGGACTAGCGGGACTTGAGCAGTTCTTC
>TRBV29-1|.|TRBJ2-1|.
CSVRPSFSYNEQFF
TGCAGCGTACGACCTAGTTTTTCCTACAATGAGCAGTTCTTC
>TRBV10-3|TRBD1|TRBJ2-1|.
CAISGDSHNEQFF
TGTGCCATCAGTGGGGACAGCCACAATGAGCAGTTCTTC
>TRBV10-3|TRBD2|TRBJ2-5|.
CAISTGTSGAREYF
TGTGCCATCAGTACCGGGACTAGCGGCGCCCGGGAGTACTTC
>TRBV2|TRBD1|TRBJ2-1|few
CASSEDNRGNEQFF
TGTGCCAGCAGCGAAGATAACAGGGGTAATGAGCAGTTCTTC
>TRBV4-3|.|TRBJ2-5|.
CASSQGRSTQYF
TGCGCCAGCAGCCAAGGGCGTTCTACCCAGTACTTC
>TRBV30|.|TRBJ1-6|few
CAWSVGQDNSPLHF
TGTGCCTGGAGTGTAGGACAAGATAATTCACCCCTCCACTTT
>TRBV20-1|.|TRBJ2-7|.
CSASQGRAPYEQYF
TGCAGTGCTTCCCAGGGGAGGGCCCCCTACGAGCAGTACTTC
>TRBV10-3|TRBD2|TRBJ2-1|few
CAISGTSGASYNEQFF
TGTGCCATCAGTGGGACTAGCGGGGCCTCCTACAATGAGCAGTTCTTC
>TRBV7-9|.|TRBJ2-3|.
CASSLASTTDTQYF
TGTGCCAGCAGCTTAGCATCGACTACAGATACGCAGTATTTT
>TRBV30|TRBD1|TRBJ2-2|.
CAWSGQGAGELFF
TGTGCCTGGTCGGGACAGGGTGCCGGGGAGCTGTTTTTT
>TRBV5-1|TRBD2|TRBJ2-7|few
CASSPFGGGSYEQYF
TGCGCCAGCAGCCCCTTTGGCGGGGGCTCCTACGAGCAGTACTTC
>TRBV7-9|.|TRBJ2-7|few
CASGAAEDHTYEQYF
TGTGCCAGCGGGGCCGCGGAAGACCACACCTACGAGCAGTACTTC
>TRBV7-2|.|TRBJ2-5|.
CASGGREQETQYF
TGTGCCAGCGGCGGGCGGGAACAAGAGACCCAGTACTTC
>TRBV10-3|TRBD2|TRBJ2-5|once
CAISERGVSQETQYF
TGTGCCATCAGTGAGCGGGGGGTTTCCCAAGAGACCCAGTACTTC
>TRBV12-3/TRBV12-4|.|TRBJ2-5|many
CASSRAGTEETQYF
TGTGCCAGCAGTCGGGCCGGGACGGAAGAGACCCAGTACTTC
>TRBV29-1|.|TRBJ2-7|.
CSVEGQTYEQYF
TGCAGCGTTGAAGGTCAGACCTACGAGCAGTACTTC
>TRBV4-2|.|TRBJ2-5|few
CASSQDLQLQETQYF
TGTGCCAGCAGCCAAGATCTTCAGCTCCAAGAGACCCAGTACTTC
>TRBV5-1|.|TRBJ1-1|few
CASSLGGGRNTEAFF
TGCGCCAGCAGCTTGGGTGGGGGCAGGAACACTGAAGCTTTCTTT
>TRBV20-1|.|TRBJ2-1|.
CSAMSGEGQFYNEQFF
TGCAGTGCTATGAGTGGGGAAGGGCAGTTCTACAATGAGCAGTTCTTC
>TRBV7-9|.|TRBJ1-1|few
CASSLVQGYTEAFF
TGTGCCAGCAGCTTAGTCCAGGGTTACACTGAAGCTTTCTTT